The 3 T cell receptor beta chains reported below all come from one sample, sequenced in a study of T cell changes during pregnancy in multiple sclerosis. Here immunoSEQ multiplex PCR was the method, and the copy in TCRdb shows in-frame clones only, minus some. The data contain tens of thousands of clones, around 93% of them singletons. The input for sequencing was peripheral blood, taken in the first trimester of pregnancy. The source of these receptors is a female donor with multiple sclerosis, enrolled in a pregnancy study.

The gene calls are TRBV28 and TRBJ2-3; D is ambiguous. The CDR3 consists of 14 residues. The germline gives CDR1 MDHEN, CDR2 SYDVKM. V lost 1 base and J 4 bases, leaving 9 bases between the germline ends. CDR3 sequence reads: CASSLFIGPDTQYF. The CDR3 region has the DNA TGTGCCAGCAGTTTATTCATCGGTCCAGATACGCAGTATTTT.

The gene calls are TRBV6-5 and TRBJ1-2; TRBD1 is a possible D gene (5 bases). The CDR3 is made up of 13 amino acids. Germline V gives CDR1 MNHEY, CDR2 SVGAGI. Trimming stripped 7 bases from V and 2 bases from J, with 11 bases between. As DNA, the CDR3 is TGTGCCAGCACTAAGGGGCAGAACTATGGCTACACCTTC. Its protein is CASTKGQNYGYTF.

The V gene is TRBV30, the J gene TRBJ1-1; D ambiguous. V dropped 4 bases and J dropped 2 bases, with 11 bases sitting between them. Germline V lookup: CDR1 GTSNPN, CDR2 SVGIG (reference sequence). The CDR3 is 13 amino acids. In DNA, the CDR3 is TGTGCCTGGATGCCACAGATTAACACTGAAGCTTTCTTT. This sequence encodes CAWMPQINTEAFF.